This T cell receptor (beta chain) was sequenced in a study of shared clonotypes between healthy human individuals. Data came from immunoSEQ multiplex PCR; TCRdb stores just in-frame clones and leaves some out. In the table there are approximately 980,000 clones, about three quarters of which are singletons. The investigators split CD4+ cells into a CD45RA+ naive subset and a CD45RA-negative memory subset. The sample was memory CD4+ T cells sorted from blood. Sample subset: CD45RA-negative fraction. The clonotype originates from a man aged 18 to 29 in good health.

The CDR3 DNA reads as TGTGCCAGCAGTGGGGACAGGAGCTCTGGAAACACCATATATTTT. Amino acids: CASSGDRSSGNTIYF. The chain links TRBV6-1 to TRBJ1-3, with 8 bases aligning to TRBD1. Germline-derived CDR1 and CDR2 are MNHNS and SASEGT. Unmatched junction bases numbered 2, after V lost 4 bases and J lost 0 bases. The CDR3 contains 15 residues.